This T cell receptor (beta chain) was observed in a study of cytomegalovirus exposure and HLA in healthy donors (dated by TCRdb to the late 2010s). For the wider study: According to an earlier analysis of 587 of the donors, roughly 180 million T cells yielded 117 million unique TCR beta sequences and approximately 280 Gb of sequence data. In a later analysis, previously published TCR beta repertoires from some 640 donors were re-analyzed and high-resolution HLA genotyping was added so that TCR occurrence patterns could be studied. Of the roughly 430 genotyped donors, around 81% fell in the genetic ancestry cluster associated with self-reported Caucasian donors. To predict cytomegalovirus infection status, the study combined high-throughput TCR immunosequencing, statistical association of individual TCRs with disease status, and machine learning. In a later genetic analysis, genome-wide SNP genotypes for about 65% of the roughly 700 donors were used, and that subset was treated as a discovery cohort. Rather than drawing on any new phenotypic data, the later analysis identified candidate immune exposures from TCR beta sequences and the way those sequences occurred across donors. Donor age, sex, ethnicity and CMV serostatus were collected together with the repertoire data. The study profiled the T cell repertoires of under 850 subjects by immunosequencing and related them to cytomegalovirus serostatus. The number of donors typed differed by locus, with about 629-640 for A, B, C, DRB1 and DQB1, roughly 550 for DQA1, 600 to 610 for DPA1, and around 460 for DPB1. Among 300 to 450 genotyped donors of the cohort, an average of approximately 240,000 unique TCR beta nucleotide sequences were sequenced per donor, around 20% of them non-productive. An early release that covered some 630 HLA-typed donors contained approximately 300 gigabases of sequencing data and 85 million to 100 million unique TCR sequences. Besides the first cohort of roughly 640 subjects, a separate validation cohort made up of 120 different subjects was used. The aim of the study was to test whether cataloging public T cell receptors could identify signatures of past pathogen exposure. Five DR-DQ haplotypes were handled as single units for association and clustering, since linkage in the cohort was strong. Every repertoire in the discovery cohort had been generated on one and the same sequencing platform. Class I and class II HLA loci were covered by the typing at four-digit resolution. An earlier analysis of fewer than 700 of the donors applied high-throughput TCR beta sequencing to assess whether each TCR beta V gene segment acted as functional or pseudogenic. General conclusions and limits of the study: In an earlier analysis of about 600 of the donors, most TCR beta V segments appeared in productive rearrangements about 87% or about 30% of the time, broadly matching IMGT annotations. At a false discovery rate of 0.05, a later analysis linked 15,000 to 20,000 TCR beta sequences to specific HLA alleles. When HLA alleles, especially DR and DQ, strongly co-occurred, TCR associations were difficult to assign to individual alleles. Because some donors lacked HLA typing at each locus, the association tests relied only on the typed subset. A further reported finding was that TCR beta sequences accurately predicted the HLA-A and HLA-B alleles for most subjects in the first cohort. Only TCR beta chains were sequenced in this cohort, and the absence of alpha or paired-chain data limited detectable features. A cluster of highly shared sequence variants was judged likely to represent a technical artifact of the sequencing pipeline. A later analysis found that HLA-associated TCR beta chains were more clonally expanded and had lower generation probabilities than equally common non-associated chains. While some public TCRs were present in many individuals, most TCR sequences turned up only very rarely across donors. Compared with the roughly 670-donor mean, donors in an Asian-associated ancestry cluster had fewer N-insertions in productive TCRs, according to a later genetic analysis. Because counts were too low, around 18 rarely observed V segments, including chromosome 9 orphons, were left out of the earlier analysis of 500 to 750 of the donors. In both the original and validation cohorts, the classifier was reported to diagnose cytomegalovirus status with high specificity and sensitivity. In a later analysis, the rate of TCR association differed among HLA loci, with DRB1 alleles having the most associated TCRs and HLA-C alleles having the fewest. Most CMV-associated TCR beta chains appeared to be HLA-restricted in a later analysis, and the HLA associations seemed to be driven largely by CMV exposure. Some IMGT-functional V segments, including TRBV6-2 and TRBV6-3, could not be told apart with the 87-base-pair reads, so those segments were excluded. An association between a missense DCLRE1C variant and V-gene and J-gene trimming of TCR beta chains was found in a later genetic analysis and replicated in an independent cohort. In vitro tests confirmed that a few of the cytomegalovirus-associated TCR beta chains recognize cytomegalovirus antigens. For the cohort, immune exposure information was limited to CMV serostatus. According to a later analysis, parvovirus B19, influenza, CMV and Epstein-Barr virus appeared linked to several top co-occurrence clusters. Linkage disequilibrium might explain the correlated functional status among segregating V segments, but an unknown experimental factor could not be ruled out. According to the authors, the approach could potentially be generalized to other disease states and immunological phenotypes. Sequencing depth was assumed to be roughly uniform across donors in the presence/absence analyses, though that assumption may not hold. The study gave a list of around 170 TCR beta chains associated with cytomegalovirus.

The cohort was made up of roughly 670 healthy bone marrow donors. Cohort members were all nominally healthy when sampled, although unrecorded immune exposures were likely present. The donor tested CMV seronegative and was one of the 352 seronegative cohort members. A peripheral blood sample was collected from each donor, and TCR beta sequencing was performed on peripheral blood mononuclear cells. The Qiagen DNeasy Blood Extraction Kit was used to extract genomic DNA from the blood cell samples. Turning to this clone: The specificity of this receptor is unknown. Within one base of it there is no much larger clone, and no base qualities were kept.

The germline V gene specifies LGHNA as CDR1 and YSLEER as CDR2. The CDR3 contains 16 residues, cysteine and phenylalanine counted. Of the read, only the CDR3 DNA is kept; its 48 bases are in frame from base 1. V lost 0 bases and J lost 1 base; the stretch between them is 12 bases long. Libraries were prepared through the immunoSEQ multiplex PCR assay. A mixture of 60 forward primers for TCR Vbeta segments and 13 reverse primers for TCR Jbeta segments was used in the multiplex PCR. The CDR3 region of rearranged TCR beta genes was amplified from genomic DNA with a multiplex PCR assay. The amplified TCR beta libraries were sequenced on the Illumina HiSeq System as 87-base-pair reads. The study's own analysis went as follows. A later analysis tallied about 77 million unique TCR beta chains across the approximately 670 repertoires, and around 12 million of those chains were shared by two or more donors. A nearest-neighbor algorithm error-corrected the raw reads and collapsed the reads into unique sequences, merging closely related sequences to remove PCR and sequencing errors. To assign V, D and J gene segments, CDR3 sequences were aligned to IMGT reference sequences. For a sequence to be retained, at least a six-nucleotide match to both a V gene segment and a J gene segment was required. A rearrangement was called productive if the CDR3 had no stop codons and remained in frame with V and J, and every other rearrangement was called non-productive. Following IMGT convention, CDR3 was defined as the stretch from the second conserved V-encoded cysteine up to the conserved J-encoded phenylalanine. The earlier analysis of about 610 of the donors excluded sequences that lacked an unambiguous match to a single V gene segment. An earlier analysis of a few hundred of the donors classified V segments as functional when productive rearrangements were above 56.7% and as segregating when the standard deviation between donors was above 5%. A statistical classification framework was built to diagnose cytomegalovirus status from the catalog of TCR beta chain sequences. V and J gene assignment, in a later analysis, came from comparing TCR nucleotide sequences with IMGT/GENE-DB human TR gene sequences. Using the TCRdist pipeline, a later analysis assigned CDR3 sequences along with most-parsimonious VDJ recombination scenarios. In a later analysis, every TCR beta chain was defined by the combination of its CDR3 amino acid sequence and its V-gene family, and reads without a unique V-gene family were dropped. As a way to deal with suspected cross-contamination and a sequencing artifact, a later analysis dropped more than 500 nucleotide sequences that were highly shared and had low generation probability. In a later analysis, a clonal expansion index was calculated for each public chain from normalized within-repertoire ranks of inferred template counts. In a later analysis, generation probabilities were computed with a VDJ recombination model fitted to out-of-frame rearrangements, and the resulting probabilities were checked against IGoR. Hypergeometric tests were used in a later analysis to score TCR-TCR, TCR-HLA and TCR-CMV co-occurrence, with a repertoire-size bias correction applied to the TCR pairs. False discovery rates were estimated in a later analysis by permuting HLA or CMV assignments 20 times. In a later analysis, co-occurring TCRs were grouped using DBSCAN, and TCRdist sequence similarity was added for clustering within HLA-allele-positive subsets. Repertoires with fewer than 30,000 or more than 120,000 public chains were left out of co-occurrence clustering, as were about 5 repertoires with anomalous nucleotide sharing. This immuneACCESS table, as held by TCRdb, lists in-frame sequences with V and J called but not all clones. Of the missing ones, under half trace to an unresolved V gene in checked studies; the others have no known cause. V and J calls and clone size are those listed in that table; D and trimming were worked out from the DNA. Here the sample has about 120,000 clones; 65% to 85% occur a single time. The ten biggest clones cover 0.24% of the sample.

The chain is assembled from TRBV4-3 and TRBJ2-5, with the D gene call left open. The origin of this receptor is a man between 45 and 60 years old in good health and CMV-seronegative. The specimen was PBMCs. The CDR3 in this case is CASSQDLETVQETQYF. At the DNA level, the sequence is TGCGCCAGCAGCCAAGATTTGGAAACAGTCCAAGAGACCCAGTACTTC.